What follows are 6 T cell receptor beta chains derived from one specimen sequenced in a study of shared clonotypes between healthy human individuals. Profiling relied on immunoSEQ multiplex PCR, and the TCRdb table lists in-frame clones only, not all of them. The table has fewer than 600,000 clones, roughly three quarters seen once. The sequencing sample was made of PBMCs. The receptors were sampled from a woman in her thirties or forties in good health. Some clones in this sample may be carry-over from other donors' samples.

This clone was recorded a few times. This chain links TRBV19 with TRBJ2-5; no clear D. This CDR3 contains 14 residues. Germline CDR1 reads LNHDA; CDR2 reads SQIVND (reference sequence). V was cut by 4 bases and J by 1 base, with 10 bases left in between. The CDR3, as DNA: TGTGCCAGTAGTAACGGTGGCAGCCAAGAGACCCAGTACTTC. Translating gives CASSNGGSQETQYF. Using reference TRBV19 and TRBJ2-5 for the parts outside the CDR3, the full variable domain is DGGITQSPKYLFRKEGQNVTLSCEQNLNHDAMYWYRQDPGQGLRLIYYSQIVNDFQKGDIAEGYSVSREKKESFPLTVTSAQKNPTAFYLCASSNGGSQETQYFGPGTRLLVL.

This clone is classed as medium-sized. The same CDR3 is also encoded by other DNA sequences in this sample. V usage is TRBV27 and J usage is TRBJ1-3; D call uncertain. Trimming removed 0 bases at V and 0 bases at J, with 3 bases between. The germline CDR1 and CDR2 sequences are MNHEY and SMNVEV (reference sequence). The CDR3 runs 14 residues. The CDR3 protein is CASSLSFSGNTIYF. The CDR3, as DNA: TGTGCCAGCAGTTTATCCTTCTCTGGAAACACCATATATTTT.

This chain links TRBV6-1 with TRBJ2-1; D is uncertain. The V end was cut by 0 bases, the J end by 6 bases, with 12 bases between. This CDR3 is 15 amino acids long. The germline V gene encodes CDR1 MNHNS and CDR2 SASEGT. The CDR3 is CASSEAGYLLNEQFF. CDR3 coding DNA: TGTGCCAGCAGTGAAGCGGGCTACCTCCTCAATGAGCAGTTCTTC.

This clone has more than one count but fewer than ten. The chain combines TRBV9 with TRBJ2-2; D not resolved. Germline CDR1 and CDR2: SGDLS and YYNGEE. The V end lost 4 bases, the J end lost 0 bases, and 4 bases lay between the germline ends. The CDR3 has 13 amino acids. DNA for the CDR3: TGTGCCAGCAGCCTGACGAACACCGGGGAGCTGTTTTTT. This sequence encodes CASSLTNTGELFF.

The gene calls are TRBV2 and TRBJ1-1, with 8 positions matching TRBD1. The CDR3 contains 15 residues. Trimming at V came to 7 bases and at J to 5 bases, leaving 12 bases not matched to a gene. In germline, CDR1 is SNHLY, CDR2 FYNNEI. The DNA for the CDR3 is TGTGCCAGCACCGACACAGGGGGTAGTGGAACTGAAGCTTTCTTT. As protein: CASTDTGGSGTEAFF.

The CDR3 DNA follows: TGTGCCATCAGCCAGGGGGCTAACTATGGCTACACCTTC. Its translation is CAISQGANYGYTF. V and J are TRBV10-3 and TRBJ1-2, with 7 nucleotides matching TRBD1. The ends lost 6 bases at V and 0 bases at J; junction bases unmatched: 1. CDR1 ENHRY and CDR2 SYGVKD come from the germline V gene. This CDR3 contains 13 residues.